These 27 T cell receptor beta chains share one sample of origin, sequenced in a study of cytomegalovirus exposure and HLA in healthy donors. The PCR employed 60 Vbeta primers together with 13 Jbeta primers. Sequencing used immunoSEQ multiplex PCR; TCRdb keeps in-frame clones, though not all of them. The sample contains approximately 170,000 clones, approximately 79% of which appear only once. Sequencing input: PBMCs. Every receptor here comes from a male donor in good health and CMV-seronegative.

Comment on this clone: Its ends do not fully match the called genes, so a read error is possible. V gene TRBV7-6 combines with J gene TRBJ2-1; the D gene is possibly TRBD2 (7 bases). The CDR3 is made up of 15 amino acids. Germline assignment: CDR1 SGHVS and CDR2 FNYEAQ. The CDR3, as DNA: TGTGCCAGCAGCTTATCACGGGGGGCTTACAAGGAGCAGTTCTTC. It yields the protein CASSLSRGAYKEQFF.

V and J are TRBV27 and TRBJ1-6; D is ambiguous. This CDR3 has 14 amino acids. Germline-derived CDR1 and CDR2 are MNHEY and SMNVEV (reference sequence). The V end was cut by 3 bases, the J end by 3 bases, with 6 bases between. The DNA for the CDR3 is TGTGCCAGCAGTTTCTCGGTCTATAATTCACCCCTCCACTTT. As protein: CASSFSVYNSPLHF.

The CDR3 DNA follows: TGTGCCAGCAACCCTGGGGAGGCGGGCTATGGCTACACCTTC. Protein sequence: CASNPGEAGYGYTF. V gene TRBV5-4 combines with J gene TRBJ1-2; D ambiguous. The CDR3 length is 14 residues. In germline, CDR1 is SGHNT, CDR2 YYREEE (reference sequence). V was shortened by 6 bases and J by 4 bases, with 16 bases between the two germline ends.

J is TRBJ1-2 and V is TRBV4-3; no firm D call. Germline lookup yields CDR1 LGHNA and CDR2 YSLEER. The CDR3 is 14 residues long. Trimming stripped 0 bases from V and 0 bases from J, with 5 bases between. CDR3 DNA sequence: TGCGCCAGCAGCCAAGAACCAGCTAACTATGGCTACACCTTC. Protein product: CASSQEPANYGYTF.

This clone was counted between two and nine times. The chain combines TRBV6-5 with TRBJ1-2, with a tentative D call TRBD1 (6 bases). CDR1 is MNHEY and CDR2 is SVGAGI in the germline V gene. The V gene lost 7 bases and the J gene lost 0 bases, with 12 bases spanning the gap. The length of the CDR3 is 14 residues. CDR3 sequence reads: CASTRDNPNYGYTF. The CDR3 DNA is TGTGCCAGCACCCGGGACAACCCTAACTATGGCTACACCTTC.

Of note for this clone: The sample carries other DNA sequences with the same CDR3. The rearrangement joins TRBV6-1 to TRBJ2-1; 10 nucleotides align to TRBD2. Germline loops: CDR1 MNHNS, CDR2 SASEGT. This CDR3 spans 15 amino acids. V was clipped by 7 bases and J by 7 bases; unmatched bases: 10. This CDR3 is CASTERALAGNEQFF. The DNA of the CDR3 is TGTGCCAGCACCGAAAGGGCACTAGCGGGGAATGAGCAGTTCTTC.

The rearrangement links TRBV6-6 to TRBJ1-1, with D tentatively TRBD1 (6 bases). The V and J ends lost 6 bases and 5 bases respectively, with 22 bases between them. There are 16 residues in the CDR3. CDR1 is MNHNY, CDR2 SVGAGI, per germline (reference sequence). The CDR3 reads CASSRSAGARQTEAFF. The DNA of the CDR3 is TGTGCCAGCAGCCGGTCGGCAGGGGCGCGTCAGACTGAAGCTTTCTTT.

V usage is TRBV7-2 and J usage is TRBJ2-7; no reliable D call. Germline lookup yields CDR1 SGHTA and CDR2 FQGNSA. V lost 5 bases to trimming and J lost 0 bases, with 14 bases between them. This CDR3 has 15 residues. The CDR3 protein is CASSRSHLSSYEQYF. CDR3 sequence (DNA): TGTGCCAGCAGCCGATCCCACCTTAGCTCCTACGAGCAGTACTTC.

The chain has TRBV5-1 and TRBJ2-7, with D unresolved. Germline CDR1 is SGHRS and CDR2 is YFSETQ. V dropped 0 bases and J dropped 3 bases, with 10 bases sitting between them. This CDR3 spans 14 amino acids. The CDR3 is CASSLELDYYEQYF. CDR3 bases: TGCGCCAGCAGCTTGGAGCTAGATTACTACGAGCAGTACTTC.

The chain has TRBV30 and TRBJ1-3; unclear D gene. The CDR3 consists of 13 residues. Germline V CDR1 and CDR2: GTSNPN, SVGIG (reference sequence). V lost 2 bases and J lost 15, with 20 bases in between. CDR3 sequence (DNA): TGTGCCTGGAGTAGGGAGACACCGTCCTTGAGATATTTT. It yields the protein CAWSRETPSLRYF.

The V gene is TRBV11-2, the J gene TRBJ2-1; tentatively, D is TRBD1 (6 bases). From germline, CDR1 is SGHAT and CDR2 FQNNGV. V was shortened by 3 bases and J by 4 bases, with 7 bases between the two germline ends. There are 13 residues in the CDR3. The CDR3 sequence is CASSFTGYNEQFF. As DNA, the CDR3 is TGTGCCAGCAGCTTCACAGGGTACAATGAGCAGTTCTTC.

This clone was detected a few times. The gene calls are TRBV7-2 and TRBJ1-2, with D unresolved. CDR1 SGHTA and CDR2 FQGNSA come from the germline V gene. V was shortened by 5 bases and J by 2 bases, with 15 bases between the two germline ends. The CDR3 is 15 amino acids. The CDR3 protein is CASSAESVVNYGYTF. Written as DNA, the CDR3 is TGTGCCAGCAGCGCGGAAAGTGTGGTAAACTATGGCTACACCTTC.

This clone was counted a single time. This chain joins TRBV11-2 and TRBJ2-2; 9 bases align to TRBD1. Germline-derived CDR1 and CDR2 are SGHAT and FQNNGV. This CDR3 has 16 residues. The ends lost 5 bases at V and 6 bases at J; junction bases unmatched: 10. The chain's CDR3 is CASSVTGTGLSGELFF. For the CDR3, the DNA is TGTGCCAGCAGCGTAACCGGGACAGGGCTATCCGGGGAGCTGTTTTTT. Using reference TRBV11-2 and TRBJ2-2 for the parts outside the CDR3, the full variable domain is EAGVAQSPRYKIIEKRQSVAFWCNPISGHATLYWYQQILGQGPKLLIQFQNNGVVDDSQLPKDRFSAERLKGVDSTLKIQPAKLEDSAVYLCASSVTGTGLSGELFFGEGSRLTVL.

In its sample, this clone was seen a few times. V and J are TRBV6-1 and TRBJ1-2; D gene ambiguous. CDR1 and CDR2 from the germline V gene are MNHNS and SASEGT. V dropped 4 bases and J dropped 0 bases, with 12 bases sitting between them. The CDR3 length is 15 residues. The CDR3 region has the DNA TGTGCCAGCAGTGGACTCTTTTCCACTAACTATGGCTACACCTTC. Its translation: CASSGLFSTNYGYTF.

The chain recombines TRBV9 with TRBJ2-1, with a weak D call TRBD2 (6 bases). The CDR3 covers 15 residues. The germline V gene encodes CDR1 SGDLS and CDR2 YYNGEE. V dropped 3 bases and J dropped 9 bases, with 19 bases sitting between them. CDR3 DNA: TGTGCCAGCAGCGCCCCGGGACTCCAAATGGTTGAGCAGTTCTTC. Protein product: CASSAPGLQMVEQFF. Together with reference TRBV9 and TRBJ2-1, the CDR3 gives the full variable domain: DSGVTQTPKHLITATGQRVTLRCSPRSGDLSVYWYQQSLDQGLQFLIQYYNGEERAKGNILERFSAQQFPDLHSELNLSSLELGDSALYFCASSAPGLQMVEQFFGPGTRLTVL.

Written as DNA, the CDR3 is TGTGCCAGCAGACTCGGAGGGACAGGGAGAGATGAGCAGTTCTTC. It is translated as CASRLGGTGRDEQFF. The rearrangement links TRBV14 to TRBJ2-1, with 9 bases identical to TRBD1. V was clipped by 6 bases and J by 8 bases; unmatched bases: 11. Germline CDR1 is SGHDN and CDR2 is FVKESK. The CDR3 sequence is 15 residues long.

The J gene is TRBJ2-1, the V gene TRBV10-1; no definite D call. Germline V gives CDR1 WNHNN, CDR2 SYGVQD (reference sequence). V lost 3 bases and J lost 5, with 11 bases in between. The CDR3 has 14 amino acids. CDR3 sequence: CASSEFTDHNEQFF. The CDR3 nucleotides read TGCGCCAGCAGTGAATTTACTGATCACAATGAGCAGTTCTTC.

The genes are TRBV9 and TRBJ1-1; 7 bases fit TRBD1. CDR3 length: 14 residues. The germline CDR1 and CDR2 sequences are SGDLS and YYNGEE. After removal of 4 bases from V and 4 bases from J, the junction contained 7 bases not matched to a gene. CDR3 loop: CASSPGAGGTEAFF. The CDR3 DNA is TGTGCCAGCAGCCCAGGTGCAGGGGGCACTGAAGCTTTCTTT.

This chain connects TRBV5-1 to TRBJ2-3; no definite D call. Germline CDR1 and CDR2: SGHRS and YFSETQ. V was pared by 0 bases and J by 5 bases, with 10 bases between. CDR3 length: 14 residues. This CDR3 is CASSLVAQKDTQYF. CDR3 DNA sequence: TGCGCCAGCAGCTTGGTGGCCCAGAAAGATACGCAGTATTTT.

V is TRBV7-8 and J is TRBJ1-1, with a tentative D call TRBD1 (5 bases). CDR3 size: 13 residues. Germline V CDR1 and CDR2: SGHVS, FQNEAQ. Trimming removed 3 bases from V and 0 bases from J, with 5 bases in between. The DNA for the CDR3 is TGTGCCAGCAGCTTGACAGTGAACACTGAAGCTTTCTTT. It translates to CASSLTVNTEAFF.

The V gene is TRBV19, the J gene TRBJ1-5; 10 bases align to TRBD1. The length of the CDR3 is 18 residues. With V trimmed by 1 base and J by 0 bases, 6 bases remained unmatched. Germline values: CDR1 LNHDA, CDR2 SQIVND (reference sequence). The CDR3 loop is CASSIGTGQGHSNQPQHF. For the CDR3, the DNA is TGTGCCAGTAGTATAGGAACGGGACAGGGGCATAGCAATCAGCCCCAGCATTTT.

The CDR3, as DNA: TGTGCCAGCGGCAGGGCCCCTGCAACTAATGAAAAACTGTTTTTT. This codes for CASGRAPATNEKLFF. The chain links TRBV7-9 to TRBJ1-4, with a possible D match to TRBD1 (5 bases). The length of the CDR3 is 15 residues. Germline V CDR1 and CDR2: SEHNR, FQNEAQ (reference sequence). Trimming left V 8 bases short and J 0 bases short, with 13 bases between.

The chain recombines TRBV30 with TRBJ2-2, with a possible D match to TRBD1 (5 bases). V was clipped by 1 base and J by 8 bases, with 11 bases between them. CDR3 size: 13 residues. CDR1 is GTSNPN and CDR2 is SVGIG in the germline V gene (reference sequence). This CDR3 is CAWSGTLWGELFF. Written as DNA, the CDR3 is TGTGCCTGGAGTGGGACACTCTGGGGGGAGCTGTTTTTT.

This chain uses TRBV6-1 with TRBJ1-2, with 11 bases identical to TRBD1. The germline CDR1 and CDR2 sequences are MNHNS and SASEGT. The CDR3 contains 17 residues. The trim removed 0 bases at V and 7 bases at J, leaving 10 bases unmatched. The CDR3 region is CASSEADRTGGRGGYTF. In DNA form, the CDR3 reads TGTGCCAGCAGTGAAGCAGACAGGACAGGGGGCAGGGGTGGCTACACCTTC.

This rearrangement joins TRBV7-2 to TRBJ2-5; 7 nucleotides line up with TRBD2. The CDR3 spans 15 residues. Germline CDR1 is SGHTA and CDR2 is FQGNSA. The V gene end was trimmed by 5 bases and the J gene end by 1 base; junction bases not matched to a gene: 7. CDR3 in DNA: TGTGCCAGCAGCCCGGGGGGACGCCTCCAAGAGACCCAGTACTTC. Translating gives CASSPGGRLQETQYF.

In its sample, this clone was seen a few times. V is TRBV19 and J is TRBJ1-1; 7 bases line up with TRBD1. The V gene's germline CDR1 is LNHDA and CDR2 SQIVND (reference sequence). CDR3 length equals 14 residues. V was pared by 5 bases and J by 1 base, with 4 bases of the junction left unmatched. CDR3: CASSRRQGNTEAFF. Written as DNA, the CDR3 is TGTGCCAGTAGTCGTCGACAGGGGAACACTGAAGCTTTCTTT.

This clone was picked up a small number of times. The chain employs TRBV5-1 and TRBJ1-5, with 7 bases lining up with TRBD1. Losses at the gene ends were 4 bases for V and 6 bases for J; bases not matched to a gene: 7. Germline lookup yields CDR1 SGHRS and CDR2 YFSETQ. The CDR3 extends over 14 amino acids. The CDR3 here is CASSPTGQGQPQHF. CDR3 DNA: TGCGCCAGCAGCCCGACAGGGCAGGGTCAGCCCCAGCATTTT. Variable domain in full (rest from reference TRBV5-1 and TRBJ1-5): KAGVTQTPRYLIKTRGQQVTLSCSPISGHRSVSWYQQTPGQGLQFLFEYFSETQRNKGNFPGRFSGRQFSNSRSEMNVSTLELGDSALYLCASSPTGQGQPQHFGDGTRLSIL.